These T cell receptor beta chains were read from a single sample in a study of beta chain features in type 1 diabetes. Assay used: immunoSEQ multiplex PCR; TCRdb lists only in-frame clones, some missing. The table includes roughly 500,000 clones, roughly 31% detected once. Sequencing was done on a sample of naive CD4+ T cells from blood. The receptors were gathered from a man aged 18 to 29 in good health. Both conserved end residues are part of each CDR3. A D gene is named only where the DNA matches it firmly. Part of the rows lack a size; the others show once, few, many or a class for expanded clones.

TRBD2	few	TRBJ2-1	TRBV9	TGTGCCAGCAGCGTAGGTATCGGGAGGGCCCACAATGAGCAGTTCTTC	CASSVGIGRAHNEQFF
TRBD1	NA	TRBJ2-1	TRBV20-1	TGCAGTGCTAGGGAGGACAGGGGGCCCTTCTTC	CSAREDRGPFF
TRBD2	few	TRBJ2-2	TRBV29-1	TGCAGCGTACGACTAGCGGGAGGAACCGGGGAGCTGTTTTTT	CSVRLAGGTGELFF
NA	NA	TRBJ2-5	TRBV4-3	TGCGCCAGCAGCTCAGGCAGCCAAGAGACCCAGTACTTC	CASSSGSQETQYF
NA	NA	TRBJ1-1	TRBV27	TGTGCCAGCAGTTGGGGCGTCGGGCAGACCACTGAAGCTTTCTTT	CASSWGVGQTTEAFF
NA	few	TRBJ2-3	TRBV19	TGTGCCAGTAGCCCTAGCACAGATACGCAGTATTTT	CASSPSTDTQYF
NA	few	TRBJ2-5	TRBV5-1	TGCGCCAGCAGCGGGGTTCAACAAGAGACCCAGTACTTC	CASSGVQQETQYF
NA	few	TRBJ2-1	TRBV29-1	TGCAGCGTTGAACTGACATTCAATGAGCAGTTCTTC	CSVELTFNEQFF
NA	NA	TRBJ2-7	TRBV7-9	TGTGCCAGCAGCAACTTCGGACTCGCGCAGTACTTC	CASSNFGLAQYF
NA	few	TRBJ2-3	TRBV30	TGTGCCTGGATGATTCCGGGACTCAGCACAGATACGCAGTATTTT	CAWMIPGLSTDTQYF
TRBD1	few	TRBJ2-5	TRBV30	TGTGCCTGGAGCGGACAGGGACAGACCCAGTACTTC	CAWSGQGQTQYF
NA	NA	TRBJ2-5	TRBV7-6	TGTGCCAGCAGCTTGGGAAGCCGGGGGCGCATAGAGACCCAGTACTTC	CASSLGSRGRIETQYF
TRBD2	NA	TRBJ2-1	TRBV7-9	TGTGCCAGCGAGGGGGGACTAGCGCTAGACAATGAGCAGTTCTTC	CASEGGLALDNEQFF
NA	NA	TRBJ1-5	TRBV14	TGTGCCAGCAGCCGGACTTTCAATCAGCCCCAGCATTTT	CASSRTFNQPQHF
NA	NA	TRBJ2-1	TRBV29-1	TGCAGCGGTAGAGAGTCCTACAATGAGCAGTTCTTC	CSGRESYNEQFF
TRBD1	NA	TRBJ2-1	TRBV29-1	TGCAGCGTTGAATGGGACAGGGGTCACCCTATCGAGCAGTTCTTC	CSVEWDRGHPIEQFF
TRBD2	few	TRBJ2-5	TRBV7-9	TGTGCCAGCAGCTTAAGGTCGGGTAGCGGGGCCCAGTACTTC	CASSLRSGSGAQYF
NA	NA	TRBJ2-4	TRBV28	TGTGCCAGCAGTCGTCCTCCCGGCAGGGAGTTTGGCATTCAGTACTTC	CASSRPPGREFGIQYF
NA	NA	TRBJ1-2	TRBV7-9	TGTGCCAGCAGCTTTCCTTACGAGACGGCGGGTGGCTACACCTTC	CASSFPYETAGGYTF
NA	NA	TRBJ2-7	TRBV7-9	TGTGCCAGCAGCTTACTTTTGGGCTCAACCAACGAGCAGTACTTC	CASSLLLGSTNEQYF
NA	NA	TRBJ2-7	TRBV28	TGTGCCAGCAGTTCGAGAGGGAGCAAGCAGTACTTC	CASSSRGSKQYF
TRBD1	NA	TRBJ2-3	TRBV19	TGTGCCAGCTCCACTCGGGACAGAGTCTTCACAGATACGCAGTATTTT	CASSTRDRVFTDTQYF
TRBD2	NA	TRBJ2-3	TRBV7-3	TGTGCCAGCAGCATAGCGGGGACACGGACAGATACGCAGTATTTT	CASSIAGTRTDTQYF
TRBD2	few	TRBJ2-1	TRBV10-3	TGTGCCACCCTGGCCGACCGGACTAGAGGGGATGAGCAGTTCTTC	CATLADRTRGDEQFF
TRBD1	few	TRBJ2-2	TRBV27	TGTGCCAGCAGTCCCTTCCGGGACAGAGACACCGGGGAGCTGTTTTTT	CASSPFRDRDTGELFF
NA	few	TRBJ2-5	TRBV6-6	TGTGCCAGCAGTTACAAGGGAGGGGGCGCATGGGAGACCCAGTACTTC	CASSYKGGGAWETQYF
TRBD1	NA	TRBJ2-2	TRBV5-6	TGTGCCAGCAGCTTGGACGGGACAGGGGTTCTCGGGGAGCTGTTTTTT	CASSLDGTGVLGELFF
TRBD1	NA	TRBJ2-5	TRBV30	TGTGCCTGGGACAGGGGGAGCAGGGAGACCCAGTACTTC	CAWDRGSRETQYF